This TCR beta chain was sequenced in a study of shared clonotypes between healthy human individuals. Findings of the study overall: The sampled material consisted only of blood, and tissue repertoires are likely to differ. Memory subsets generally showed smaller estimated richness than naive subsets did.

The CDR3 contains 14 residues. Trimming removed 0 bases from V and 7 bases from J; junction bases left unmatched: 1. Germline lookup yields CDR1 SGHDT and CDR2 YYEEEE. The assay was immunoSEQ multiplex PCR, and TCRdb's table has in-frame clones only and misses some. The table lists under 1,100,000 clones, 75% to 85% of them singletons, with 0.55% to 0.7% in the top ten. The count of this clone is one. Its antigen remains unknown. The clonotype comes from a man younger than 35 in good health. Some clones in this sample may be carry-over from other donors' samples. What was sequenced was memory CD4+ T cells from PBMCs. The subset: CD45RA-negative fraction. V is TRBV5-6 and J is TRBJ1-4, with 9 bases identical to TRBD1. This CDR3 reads CASSLGTGVEKLFF. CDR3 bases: TGTGCCAGCAGCTTGGGGACAGGGGTTGAAAAACTGTTTTTT.